This TCR beta chain was identified during a study of T cells in tumors after PD-1 blockade. Across the study: Either cemiplimab 350 mg every 2 weeks or pembrolizumab 200 mg every 3 weeks was given. A subset received ongoing vismodegib 150 mg daily alongside anti-PD-1 therapy. Tumor samples averaged approximately 24,000 templates (range about 500-99,264) and roughly 6,000 unique clonotypes. Overall study findings and caveats: Two pre-treatment samples showed no clonal replacement between them.

CDR1 is SQVTM, CDR2 ANQGSEA, per germline. The V and J ends lost 7 bases and 0 bases, in that order; junction bases with no gene match: 3. This CDR3 contains 13 residues. Method: immunoSEQ multiplex PCR; TCRdb's copy keeps in-frame clones and lacks some. Seen here are about 1,700 clones, 60% to 80% observed once, and the top ten hold roughly 11%. This clone has just a few counts. Antigen specificity is unknown. The chain carries TRBV29-1 and TRBJ2-1; 7 positions match TRBD2. Sequenced material: tumor tissue, taken after anti-PD-1 treatment. The sequence was collected from a human donor with basal cell carcinoma. CDR3 nucleotides: TGCAGCGCCGGGGGGTTCTCCTACAATGAGCAGTTCTTC. Translation: CSAGGFSYNEQFF.